Presented here are 30 T cell receptor beta chains from one specimen sequenced in a study of cytomegalovirus exposure and HLA in healthy donors. In the PCR, 60 Vbeta and 13 Jbeta primers were used. Assay: immunoSEQ multiplex PCR; the TCRdb copy retains only in-frame clones and omits some. The data contain over 75,000 clones, roughly 80% of them seen just once; the ten biggest clones take up roughly 7.3%. Sequencing input: PBMCs. The receptors here all came from a man between 45 and 60 years old in good health and CMV-seropositive.

The chain combines TRBV7-8 with TRBJ2-7; D possibly corresponds to TRBD1 (6 bases). The CDR3 sequence is 14 residues long. The germline V gene encodes CDR1 SGHVS and CDR2 FQNEAQ. V dropped 2 bases and J dropped 3 bases, with 11 bases sitting between them. CDR3 sequence (DNA): TGTGCCAGCAGCTTATCCGTAGGGGGCTACGAGCAGTACTTC. It specifies CASSLSVGGYEQYF.

The rearrangement uses TRBV5-3 and TRBJ2-3; no definite D call. TRBV5-3 counts as an open reading frame of uncertain function. V shed 3 bases and J shed 1 base, with 27 bases lying between them. CDR3 size: 20 residues. The CDR3 spells CARSSEETLTSGSGTDTQYF. The CDR3 coding sequence is TGTGCCAGAAGCTCTGAGGAGACCCTAACGTCTGGGTCGGGCACAGATACGCAGTATTTT.

CDR3 sequence: CASSYRAEETQYF. The DNA for the CDR3 is TGTGCCAGCAGTTACAGGGCCGAAGAGACCCAGTACTTC. The chain joins TRBV27 to TRBJ2-5, with D possibly being TRBD1 (6 bases). Trimming left V 4 bases short and J 3 bases short, with 9 bases between. This CDR3 has 13 residues. From germline, CDR1 is MNHEY and CDR2 SMNVEV (reference sequence).

A few counts support this clone. The genes are TRBV29-1 and TRBJ2-5; 9 bases align to TRBD1. V shed 2 bases, J shed 6 bases, and the junction held 7 bases outside the gene matches. This CDR3 contains 14 residues. The V gene's germline CDR1 is SQVTM and CDR2 ANQGSEA. CDR3 nucleotides: TGCAGCGTTGAAATAGGGACAGGGTGGAAGACCCAGTACTTC. Translated: CSVEIGTGWKTQYF.

The genes are TRBV11-3 and TRBJ2-5, with 8 nucleotides matching TRBD1. CDR1 is SGHNT, CDR2 YENEEA, per germline. The CDR3 is made up of 15 amino acids. The J segment lost 4 bases and the V segment lost 2 bases, leaving 6 bases of the junction unmatched. Here the CDR3 reads CASSLRGGTGETQYF. The CDR3 DNA follows: TGTGCCAGCAGCTTAAGGGGTGGGACAGGAGAGACCCAGTACTTC.

This clone was seen a handful of times. Sequence at one end of the junction differs from germline and may be a read error. Written as DNA, the CDR3 is TGTGCCAGCAGTGAAAGCAGGGCAGGCAGCTCCTATAATTCACCCCTCAACTTT. Residues: CASSESRAGSSYNSPLNF. The rearrangement uses TRBV6-1 and TRBJ1-6, with D maybe TRBD1 (5 bases). Germline V gene sequence: CDR1 MNHNS, CDR2 SASEGT. CDR3 length: 18 residues.

V usage is TRBV30 and J usage is TRBJ1-5; no reliable D call. CDR1 is GTSNPN and CDR2 is SVGIG in the germline V gene (reference sequence). The V gene lost 4 bases and the J gene lost 5 bases, with 15 bases spanning the gap. The CDR3 consists of 14 residues. The CDR3 spells CAWNMAGGYQPQHF. The CDR3 DNA reads TGTGCCTGGAACATGGCGGGAGGTTATCAGCCCCAGCATTTT.

This clone occurred a few times. The V call is TRBV7-2, the J call TRBJ2-5; 8 nucleotides match TRBD2. The CDR3 sequence is 15 residues long. The V and J ends lost 4 bases and 5 bases, in that order; junction bases with no gene match: 9. The germline V gene encodes CDR1 SGHTA and CDR2 FQGNSA. CDR3 nucleotide sequence: TGTGCCAGCAGCTCCTTCGGGGGGGCGAGGGAGACCCAGTACTTC. Translating gives CASSSFGGARETQYF.

The chain combines TRBV9 with TRBJ2-1; TRBD2 aligns across 11 bases. The length of the CDR3 is 14 residues. Germline values: CDR1 SGDLS, CDR2 YYNGEE. The ends lost 4 bases at V and 4 bases at J; junction bases unmatched: 1. The CDR3 spells CASSPSGGYNEQFF. DNA of the CDR3: TGTGCCAGCAGCCCTAGCGGGGGGTACAATGAGCAGTTCTTC.

CDR3 sequence (DNA): TGTGCCAGCAGCAGCGGGGGCCCAGATACGCAGTATTTT. Protein: CASSSGGPDTQYF. The chain uses TRBV7-7 and TRBJ2-3; 8 bases line up with TRBD2. The germline V gene has CDR1 SSHAT and CDR2 FNYEAQ (reference sequence). V shed 5 bases and J 4 bases; nucleotides not matched to a gene: 2. The length of the CDR3 is 13 residues.

The chain is built from TRBV7-6 and TRBJ2-5; 7 bases fit TRBD2. The CDR3 sequence is 16 residues long. V was pared by 2 bases and J by 5 bases, with 11 bases of the junction left unmatched. Germline V lookup: CDR1 SGHVS, CDR2 FNYEAQ. The CDR3 is CASSLTGGRGMETQYF. The CDR3 region has the DNA TGTGCCAGCAGCTTAACGGGCGGGCGGGGGATGGAGACCCAGTACTTC.

The chain couples TRBV4-2 to TRBJ2-3; TRBD2 aligns across 7 bases. Looked up from germline, CDR1 is LGHNA and CDR2 is YNFKEQ. This CDR3 contains 16 residues. With V trimmed by 2 bases and J by 4 bases, 9 bases remained unmatched. CDR3 DNA: TGTGCCAGCAGCCAATTCAGTACTAGCGCCCCAGATACGCAGTATTTT. Residues: CASSQFSTSAPDTQYF.

V gene TRBV9 combines with J gene TRBJ1-1; D uncertain. Germline CDR1 reads SGDLS; CDR2 reads YYNGEE. This CDR3 region has 10 residues. This CDR3 reads CVVPELGAFF. The DNA for the CDR3 is TGTGTGGTACCTGAGCTAGGAGCTTTCTTT.

This clone was detected only a few times. The rearrangement joins TRBV12-5 to TRBJ1-2; TRBD1 is a possible D gene (5 bases). This CDR3 is 16 amino acids long. The germline CDR1 and CDR2 sequences are LGHNT and FRNRAP. V was trimmed by 7 bases and J by 1 base, leaving 19 bases between them. The CDR3 reads CASAVFRGQINYGYTF. The CDR3, as DNA: TGTGCTAGTGCCGTTTTCCGCGGACAAATTAACTATGGCTACACCTTC.

This rearrangement joins TRBV27 to TRBJ2-3, with 9 bases matching TRBD1. Trimming removed 0 bases from V and 4 bases from J; junction bases left unmatched: 5. There are 16 residues in the CDR3. Germline loops: CDR1 MNHEY, CDR2 SMNVEV (reference sequence). The CDR3 loop is CASSLSGTGSPDTQYF. For the CDR3, the DNA is TGTGCCAGCAGTTTATCTGGGACAGGGAGTCCAGATACGCAGTATTTT.

The chain combines TRBV25-1 with TRBJ2-5, with D possibly being TRBD2 (6 bases). In germline, CDR1 is MGHDK, CDR2 SYGVNS. V was clipped by 4 bases and J by 5 bases, with 17 bases between them. CDR3 size: 15 residues. CDR3 amino acids: CASSGSLGGSETQYF. The CDR3 DNA sequence: TGTGCCAGCAGTGGCTCTCTGGGAGGAAGTGAGACCCAGTACTTC.

The chain uses TRBV10-3 and TRBJ2-7, with D maybe TRBD1 (5 bases). V was clipped by 7 bases and J by 2 bases, with 12 bases between them. Germline V lookup: CDR1 ENHRY, CDR2 SYGVKD. This CDR3 spans 13 amino acids. The CDR3 reads CAIKGTGTYEQYF. The CDR3 nucleotides are TGTGCCATCAAGGGCACAGGTACCTACGAGCAGTACTTC.

V gene TRBV2 combines with J gene TRBJ1-1; maybe TRBD1 (5 bases). In germline, CDR1 is SNHLY, CDR2 FYNNEI. CDR3 length: 14 amino acids. Between the trimmed V and J ends, which lost 6 bases and 1 base, there was a span of 12 bases. The DNA for the CDR3 is TGTGCCAGCAGCTCCGGGACTTCGAACACTGAAGCTTTCTTT. Translation: CASSSGTSNTEAFF.

The rearrangement uses TRBV5-1 and TRBJ1-3, with 11 nucleotides matching TRBD1. V was clipped by 3 bases and J by 5 bases; unmatched bases: 7. CDR3 length: 16 amino acids. Germline V gene lookup returns CDR1 SGHRS and CDR2 YFSETQ. CDR3 amino acids: CASSWGTGGQRNTIYF. CDR3 nucleotides: TGCGCCAGCAGCTGGGGGACAGGGGGTCAGCGAAACACCATATATTTT.

The gene calls are TRBV10-3 and TRBJ2-3, with a possible D match to TRBD2 (6 bases). CDR1 ENHRY and CDR2 SYGVKD come from the germline V gene. This CDR3 spans 14 amino acids. Trimming stripped 0 bases from V and 4 bases from J, with 8 bases between. CDR3 loop: CAISESLASDTQYF. Here the CDR3 DNA reads TGTGCCATCAGTGAGTCCCTAGCGTCAGATACGCAGTATTTT.

There are a few counts of this clone. V and J are TRBV5-6 and TRBJ1-6, with D possibly matching TRBD1 (6 bases). This CDR3 has 15 residues. Looked up from germline, CDR1 is SGHDT and CDR2 is YYEEEE. Trimming took 5 bases from V and 5 from J, leaving 14 bases between them. This CDR3 is CASRPQGTNNSPLHF. CDR3 bases: TGTGCCAGCAGACCCCAGGGGACCAATAATTCACCCCTCCACTTT.

The V gene is TRBV28, the J gene TRBJ2-1; 9 bases align to TRBD1. Unmatched junction bases numbered 14, after V lost 4 bases and J lost 4 bases. This CDR3 has 18 amino acids. CDR1 is MDHEN, CDR2 SYDVKM, per germline. This CDR3 is CASSSPLTGTGLYNEQFF. CDR3 DNA sequence: TGTGCCAGCAGTTCTCCTTTGACCGGGACAGGGTTGTACAATGAGCAGTTCTTC.

The V gene is TRBV30, the J gene TRBJ2-2, with D possibly matching TRBD2 (5 bases). This CDR3 is 12 amino acids long. CDR1 and CDR2 (germline): GTSNPN, SVGIG (reference sequence). Trimming left V 8 bases short and J 5 bases short, with 12 bases between. The CDR3 nucleotides are TGTGCCATGGCGGGTCCGACCGGGGAGCTGTTTTTT. It encodes CAMAGPTGELFF.

V and J are TRBV9 and TRBJ2-5; 7 nucleotides line up with TRBD1. The DNA end is a closer match to TRBJ2-7, so the J assignment may be wrong. The V gene's germline CDR1 is SGDLS and CDR2 YYNGEE. This CDR3 contains 13 residues. The CDR3, as DNA: TGTGCCAGCAGCGCGACAGGGATGAACGAGCAGTACTTC. This sequence encodes CASSATGMNEQYF.

J is TRBJ1-1 and V is TRBV6-6; no definite D call. The CDR3 is 13 residues long. CDR1 is MNHNY, CDR2 SVGAGI, per germline (reference sequence). V lost 6 bases to trimming and J lost 4 bases, with 12 bases between them. In DNA, the CDR3 is TGTGCCAGCAGCCCGAGGGCGGGCACTGAAGCTTTCTTT. Its protein product is CASSPRAGTEAFF.

The rearrangement uses TRBV6-5 and TRBJ1-4, with D unclear. V lost 2 bases, J lost 7 bases, and 11 bases lay in between. Germline V CDR1 and CDR2: MNHEY, SVGAGI. The CDR3 has 14 residues. The CDR3 DNA follows: TGTGCCAGCAGTTACCTGGCAGGTAGTGAAAAACTGTTTTTT. Protein product: CASSYLAGSEKLFF.

This chain connects TRBV7-2 to TRBJ2-5, with D maybe TRBD2 (6 bases). V lost 5 bases and J lost 4, with 20 bases in between. Germline assignment: CDR1 SGHTA and CDR2 FQGNSA. The CDR3 runs to 16 residues. This CDR3 reads CASSARGIGGGETQYF. The CDR3 DNA reads as TGTGCCAGCAGCGCCCGGGGGATCGGTGGAGGAGAGACCCAGTACTTC.

The chain joins TRBV6-5 to TRBJ1-2, with D possibly being TRBD1 (6 bases). The CDR3 has 15 residues. V gave up 6 bases and J gave up 1 base, with 15 bases separating them. CDR1 and CDR2 (germline): MNHEY, SVGAGI. The CDR3 DNA sequence: TGTGCCAGCAGAGAGGAAAAGGGGGTTAACTATGGCTACACCTTC. Translating gives CASREEKGVNYGYTF.

This clone was observed a few times. CDR3 sequence (DNA): TGTGCCAGCAGCGAGGGAGGCACTGAAGCTTTCTTT. Translating gives CASSEGGTEAFF. The chain uses TRBV7-3 and TRBJ1-1; unclear D gene. Trimming removed 5 bases from V and 4 bases from J, with 8 bases in between. Germline loops: CDR1 SGHTA, CDR2 FQGTGA. This CDR3 has 12 residues.

Note on this clone: The junction departs from germline at one end; a sequencing error may be responsible. The chain recombines TRBV5-1 with TRBJ1-6, with 9 nucleotides matching TRBD1. CDR3 length: 15 amino acids. The germline CDR1 and CDR2 sequences are SGHRS and YFSETQ. The CDR3 nucleotides read TGCGCCAGCAGCTTGGCCGGGACAGGGAATTCACCCCCCCACTTT. Amino acids: CASSLAGTGNSPPHF. The whole variable domain, filled in from reference TRBV5-1 and TRBJ1-6, reads KAGVTQTPRYLIKTRGQQVTLSCSPISGHRSVSWYQQTPGQGLQFLFEYFSETQRNKGNFPGRFSGRQFSNSRSEMNVSTLELGDSALYLCASSLAGTGNSPPHFGNGTRLTVT.